This T cell receptor (beta chain) stems from a study of T-cell reconstitution after alpha-beta-depleted transplantation in children. Ten or more counts support this clonotype. Preparation of the TCRbeta library involved a method that used unique molecular identifiers. TCRdb itself ran the PCR reads through MiXCR, one entry per CDR3 protein. The sample has 260,000 or so distinct CDR3 sequences, about 11% seen once. The CDR3 contains 13 residues. Trimming pared 9 bases from V and 6 bases from J, leaving 12 bases between. The germline V gene encodes CDR1 SEHNR and CDR2 FQNEAQ (reference sequence). The TCR was taken from a human donor who donated a stem cell graft to a child with acute lymphoblastic leukemia. This material consisted of PBMCs from the stem cell graft donor, taken from the stem cell graft. The gene calls are TRBV7-9 and TRBJ1-6, with D uncertain. The CDR3 DNA reads TGTGCCAGTAAACCGGCCTCTAATTCACCCCTCCACTTT. Translating it yields CASKPASNSPLHF.